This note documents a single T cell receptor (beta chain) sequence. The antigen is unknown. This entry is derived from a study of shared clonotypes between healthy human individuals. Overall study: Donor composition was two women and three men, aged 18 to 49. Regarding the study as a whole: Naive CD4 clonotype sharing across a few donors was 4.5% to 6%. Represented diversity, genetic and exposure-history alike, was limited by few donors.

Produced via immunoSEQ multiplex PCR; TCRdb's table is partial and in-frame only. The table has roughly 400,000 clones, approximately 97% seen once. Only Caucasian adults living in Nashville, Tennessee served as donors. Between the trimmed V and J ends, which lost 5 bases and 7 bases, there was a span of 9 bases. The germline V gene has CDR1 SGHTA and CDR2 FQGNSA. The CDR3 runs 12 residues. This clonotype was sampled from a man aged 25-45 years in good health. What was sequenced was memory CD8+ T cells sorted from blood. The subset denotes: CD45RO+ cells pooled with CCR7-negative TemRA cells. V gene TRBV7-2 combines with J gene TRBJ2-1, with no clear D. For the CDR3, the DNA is TGTGCCAGCAGCCAATACGGGAATGAGCAGTTCTTC. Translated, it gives CASSQYGNEQFF.